What follows are 3 T cell receptor beta chains derived from one specimen sequenced in a study of shared clonotypes between healthy human individuals. Positive CCR7 selection of CD45RO-negative cells yielded the naive CD8 cells, and terminally differentiated effector memory CD45RA+ cells were excluded. Clones were read by immunoSEQ multiplex PCR, and TCRdb kept only the in-frame ones, dropping some. This sample has hundreds of thousands of clones, with 95% to 97% found just once. Sequences were obtained from naive CD8+ T cells sorted from blood. The receptors were gathered from a woman in her twenties or thirties in good health.

The rearrangement links TRBV28 to TRBJ2-7; 8 bases are a match to TRBD1. This CDR3 comprises 15 residues. V was pared by 8 bases and J by 3 bases, with 12 bases of the junction left unmatched. Germline assignment: CDR1 MDHEN and CDR2 SYDVKM. The CDR3 bases are TGTGCCAGCCAAATCGTTGGGACAGGAGACTACGAGCAGTACTTC. This translates into CASQIVGTGDYEQYF.

The chain carries TRBV5-6 and TRBJ1-1, with TRBD1 identical over 8 bases. J was trimmed by 4 bases and V by 4 bases; bases with no gene match: 6. CDR3 size: 14 residues. Looked up from germline, CDR1 is SGHDT and CDR2 is YYEEEE. Here the CDR3 DNA reads TGTGCCAGCAGCCCCCAGGGGGCTGCCACTGAAGCTTTCTTT. This gives the protein CASSPQGAATEAFF.

The chain has TRBV21-1 and TRBJ2-7; TRBD2 is the table's D call and was not checked against the DNA. TRBV21-1 is a pseudogene segment. CDR3 length equals 17 residues. CDR3 sequence: CASSKGLTKRVGNEQYF. DNA of the CDR3: TGTGCCAGCAGCAAAGGCTTAACTAAGCGGGTGGGGAACGAGCAGTACTTC.